This T cell receptor (beta chain) was identified in a study of blood T cell repertoires in COVID-19. Looked up from germline, CDR1 is MNHNS and CDR2 is SASEGT. CDR3 length: 14 amino acids. V was shortened by 2 bases and J by 6 bases, with 10 bases between the two germline ends. Sequencing was performed with immunoSEQ multiplex PCR; in TCRdb, only in-frame clones are kept and a portion is missing. This repertoire shows more than 85,000 clones, around 81% found once; its top ten account for 3.5% to 5%. The sequencing sample was made of peripheral blood. The TCR sequence derives from a man aged 55-75 years with acute or convalescent COVID-19. This chain joins TRBV6-1 and TRBJ2-2; a possible D gene is TRBD1 (7 bases). The CDR3 region has the DNA TGTGCCAGCAGTGAACAGGGGGGTTCCGGGGAGCTGTTTTTT. This sequence encodes CASSEQGGSGELFF.